This is a list of T cell receptor beta chains from one sample in a study of cytomegalovirus exposure and HLA in healthy donors. The method was immunoSEQ multiplex PCR; TCRdb's version includes in-frame clones alone and lacks a portion of them. In the table there are under 200,000 clones, 91% of which are singletons. Material: PBMCs. The receptors here all came from a woman aged 18-29 years in good health and CMV-seropositive. Both conserved end residues are part of each CDR3. The D gene is left open where the match is weak. Clone sizes are given selectively: once, few, many, or a class where the clone is expanded.

abundance	v_gene	j_gene	d_gene	CDR3nt	CDR3aa
NA	TRBV5-1	TRBJ2-2	NA	TGCGCCAGCAGGACAATTGGTGATCCCGGGGAGCTGTTTTTT	CASRTIGDPGELFF
few	TRBV6-4	TRBJ1-1	TRBD1	TGTGCCAGCAGTGACACCTACAGGGGTGCGAACACTGAAGCTTTCTTT	CASSDTYRGANTEAFF
NA	TRBV4-3	TRBJ2-1	NA	TGCGCCAGCAGCCAAACGACAGAGTACAATGAGCAGTTCTTC	CASSQTTEYNEQFF
NA	TRBV28	TRBJ1-5	TRBD1	TGTGCCAGCAGTTCGGGACAGGGAAGTCAACAGCCCCAGCATTTT	CASSSGQGSQQPQHF
NA	TRBV10-3	TRBJ2-1	TRBD2	TGTGCCATCACTAGGACTAGCGAGTCTGGGCTAAGCTCCTACAATGAGCAGTTCTTC	CAITRTSESGLSSYNEQFF
NA	TRBV2	TRBJ1-5	TRBD1	TGTGCCAGCACCTCCCAGGGACAGTACAATCAGCCCCAGCATTTT	CASTSQGQYNQPQHF
NA	TRBV28	TRBJ1-4	NA	TGTGCCAGCAGTTTTGACGGGGGGTTAAGCCCACTAGGTAATGAAAAACTGTTTTTT	CASSFDGGLSPLGNEKLFF
NA	TRBV29-1	TRBJ1-2	NA	TGCAGCGTTGAACGACAGGACCCCTGGGATGGCTACACCTTC	CSVERQDPWDGYTF
NA	TRBV5-1	TRBJ2-1	TRBD2	TGCGCCAGCAGCTGGGGTACTAGCGGGGTTCTTTTGGAGCAGTTCTTC	CASSWGTSGVLLEQFF
NA	TRBV19	TRBJ2-1	TRBD1	TGTGCCAGTAGGATGGACAGGGGCTCCTACAATGAGCAGTTCTTC	CASRMDRGSYNEQFF
NA	TRBV4-2	TRBJ2-7	TRBD2	TGTGCCAGCAGCCAATACCCGTCTAGCGGGGGGAACTACGAGCAGTACTTC	CASSQYPSSGGNYEQYF
NA	TRBV30	TRBJ2-4	NA	TGTGCCTGGAGTGAATTCCGGGGTCTCGCCAAAAACATTCAGTACTTC	CAWSEFRGLAKNIQYF
NA	TRBV25-1	TRBJ2-1	NA	TGTGCCAGCACCCTGACAGATGACTCCTACAATGAGCAGTTCTTC	CASTLTDDSYNEQFF
NA	TRBV12-5	TRBJ2-2	TRBD2	TGTGCTAGTGCGATGGCGGGGGGGAACACCGGGGAGCTGTTTTTT	CASAMAGGNTGELFF
NA	TRBV7-9	TRBJ1-1	TRBD1	TGTGCCAGCAGCCTGACAGGGGGCTTAACGGTGAACACTGAAGCTTTCTTT	CASSLTGGLTVNTEAFF
once	TRBV11-2	TRBJ1-2	NA	TGTGCCAGCAGCCTAGACAGTAACGGCTACACCTTC	CASSLDSNGYTF
NA	TRBV2	TRBJ2-5	NA	TGTGCCAGCAGTGAACCCAAAGAGACCCAGTACTTC	CASSEPKETQYF
NA	TRBV4-1	TRBJ2-7	TRBD1	TGCGCCAGCAGCCTCCGGGACAGGGAGAGCGAGCAGTACTTC	CASSLRDRESEQYF
NA	TRBV18	TRBJ2-3	TRBD2	TGTGCCAGCTCACCATTAGCGGGGGGTGACACAGATACGCAGTATTTT	CASSPLAGGDTDTQYF
NA	TRBV10-3	TRBJ1-3	NA	TGTGCCATCATTCCATTCTCTGGAAACACCATATATTTT	CAIIPFSGNTIYF
NA	TRBV9	TRBJ2-5	TRBD2	TGTGCCAGCAACGTAGGTGGGACTAGGGGAGAGACCCAGTACTTC	CASNVGGTRGETQYF
NA	TRBV6-6	TRBJ2-7	TRBD2	TGTGCCAGCAGTGGGACTAGCGGGCTGGACGAGCAGTACTTC	CASSGTSGLDEQYF